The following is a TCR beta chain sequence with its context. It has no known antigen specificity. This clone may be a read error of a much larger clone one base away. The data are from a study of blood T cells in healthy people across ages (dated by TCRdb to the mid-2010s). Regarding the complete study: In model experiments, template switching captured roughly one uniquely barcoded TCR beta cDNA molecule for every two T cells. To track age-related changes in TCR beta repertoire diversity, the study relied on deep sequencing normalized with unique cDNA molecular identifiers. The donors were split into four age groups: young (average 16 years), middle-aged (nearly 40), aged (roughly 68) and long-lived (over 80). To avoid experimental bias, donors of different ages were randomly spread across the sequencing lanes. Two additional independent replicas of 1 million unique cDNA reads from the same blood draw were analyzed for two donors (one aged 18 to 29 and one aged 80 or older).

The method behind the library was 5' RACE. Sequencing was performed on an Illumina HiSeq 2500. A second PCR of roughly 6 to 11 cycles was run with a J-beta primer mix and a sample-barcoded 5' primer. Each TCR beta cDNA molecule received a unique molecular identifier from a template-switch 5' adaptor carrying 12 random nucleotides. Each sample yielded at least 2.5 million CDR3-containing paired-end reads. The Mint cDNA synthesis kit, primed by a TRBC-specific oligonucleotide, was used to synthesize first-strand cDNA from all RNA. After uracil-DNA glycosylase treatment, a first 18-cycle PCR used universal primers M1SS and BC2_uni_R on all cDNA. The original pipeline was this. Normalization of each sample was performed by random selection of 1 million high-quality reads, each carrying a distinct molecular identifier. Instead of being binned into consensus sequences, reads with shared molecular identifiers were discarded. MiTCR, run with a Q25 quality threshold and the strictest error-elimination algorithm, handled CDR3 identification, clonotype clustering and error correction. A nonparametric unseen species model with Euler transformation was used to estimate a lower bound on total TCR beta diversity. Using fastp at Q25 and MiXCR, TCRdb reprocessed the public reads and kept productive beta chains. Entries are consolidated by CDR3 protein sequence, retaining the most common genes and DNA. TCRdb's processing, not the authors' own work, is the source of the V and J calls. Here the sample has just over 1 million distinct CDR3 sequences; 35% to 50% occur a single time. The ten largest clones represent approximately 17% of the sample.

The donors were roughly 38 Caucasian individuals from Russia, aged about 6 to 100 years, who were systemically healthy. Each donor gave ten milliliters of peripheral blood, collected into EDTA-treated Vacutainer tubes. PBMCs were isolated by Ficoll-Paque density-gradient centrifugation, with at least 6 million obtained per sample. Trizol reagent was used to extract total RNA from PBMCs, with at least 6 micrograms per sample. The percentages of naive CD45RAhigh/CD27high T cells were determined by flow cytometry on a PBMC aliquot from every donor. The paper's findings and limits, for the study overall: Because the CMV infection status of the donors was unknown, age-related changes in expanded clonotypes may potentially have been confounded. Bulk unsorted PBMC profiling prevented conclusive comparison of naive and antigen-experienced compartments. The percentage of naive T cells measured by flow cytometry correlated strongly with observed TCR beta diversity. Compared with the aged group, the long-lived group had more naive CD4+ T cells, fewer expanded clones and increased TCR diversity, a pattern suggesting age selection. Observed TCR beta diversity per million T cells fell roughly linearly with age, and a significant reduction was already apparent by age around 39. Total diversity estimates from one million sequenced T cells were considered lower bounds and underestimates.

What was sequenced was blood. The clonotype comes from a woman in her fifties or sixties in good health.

For the CDR3, the sequence is CSTPAGASTDTQYF. The DNA is as follows: TGCAGCACACCAGCGGGAGCTAGCACAGATACGCAGTATTTT. The rearranged chain carries TRBV29-1 and TRBJ2-3; TRBD2 aligns with 8 central bases. CDR1 and CDR2 are read off the germline V gene as SQVTM and ANQGSEA. Relative to germline, V is missing 8 bases and J is missing 0 bases, with 7 bases of the junction outside any gene match. Its CDR3 holds 14 amino acids, cysteine through phenylalanine. Of the read, only the CDR3 DNA is kept; its 42 bases are in frame from base 1.